This T cell receptor (beta chain) was retrieved from a study of T cells in localized non-small cell lung cancer. By sample share, this clone is medium-sized. What it recognizes is unknown. Germline CDR1 reads SGHNT; CDR2 reads YENEEA. The CDR3 consists of 16 residues. Trimming cost V 5 bases and J 0 bases, with 16 bases left between them. The study's findings and limits: Since sequencing was restricted to only one region of the tumor, intratumor heterogeneity remains a possibility. Higher T cell density in the blood was associated with longer overall survival, whereas higher adjacent-lung clonality associated with shorter survival.

Clones were sequenced by immunoSEQ multiplex PCR, and TCRdb holds only the in-frame ones, with some missing. The sample lists about 1,100 clones, 20% to 30% occurring once. This specimen was lung tumor tissue, taken before any cancer treatment. The sequence was obtained from a male donor at least 60 years old with stage III squamous cell lung carcinoma. The J gene is TRBJ1-2, the V gene TRBV11-3; the D gene is possibly TRBD1 (5 bases). The CDR3, as DNA: TGTGCCAGCAGCCCCCGACAGCCAGCTTCTAACTATGGCTACACCTTC. The encoded protein is CASSPRQPASNYGYTF.